A single sample is the source of the 6 T cell receptor beta chains below, sequenced in a study of vaccination effects on CD4 cells after COVID-19. When 10 to 11 days of culture had elapsed, CD4+ T cells were isolated. This person caught SARS-CoV-2 sometime from March to December 2020, and PCR testing confirmed the infection. Subjects were given two BNT162b2 or mRNA-1273 vaccine doses. This table comes from immunoSEQ multiplex PCR, and its TCRdb copy is limited to in-frame clones, with some not included. The top ten hold about 5% of the sample, which has 50,000 or so clones, around three quarters seen once. The antigens these receptors bind are not known. The specimen was CD4+ T cells from PBMCs cultured without peptide, collected after COVID-19 vaccination. Receptor source: a human donor who had a prior SARS-CoV-2 infection.

This clone was seen only once. An end of the junction does not agree with germline; a read error may underlie this. The J gene is TRBJ2-7, the V gene TRBV6-2 or TRBV6-3; 8 bases match TRBD2. From germline, CDR1 is MNHEY and CDR2 SVGEGT. The CDR3 consists of 15 residues. The CDR3 is CASSRPGLVSSEQYF. For the CDR3, the DNA is TGTGCCAGCAGTCGGCCGGGACTAGTTTCCTCCGAGCAGTACTTC.

This chain links TRBV5-1 with TRBJ2-3, with a possible D match to TRBD2 (5 bases). Germline V gives CDR1 SGHRS, CDR2 YFSETQ. Trimming stripped 3 bases from V and 0 bases from J, with 8 bases between. The CDR3 loop spans 14 amino acids. The CDR3 DNA reads TGCGCCAGCAGCTCACGAGGGAGCACAGATACGCAGTATTTT. Translating gives CASSSRGSTDTQYF. Together with reference TRBV5-1 and TRBJ2-3, the CDR3 gives the full variable domain: KAGVTQTPRYLIKTRGQQVTLSCSPISGHRSVSWYQQTPGQGLQFLFEYFSETQRNKGNFPGRFSGRQFSNSRSEMNVSTLELGDSALYLCASSSRGSTDTQYFGPGTRLTVL.

The chain employs TRBV27 and TRBJ1-4; 7 positions match TRBD1. CDR3 length: 13 residues. With 8 bases clipped from V and 6 bases from J, the junction kept 6 bases outside the gene matches. Germline V gives CDR1 MNHEY, CDR2 SMNVEV (reference sequence). The CDR3 sequence is CASAHRGDEKLFF. The DNA of the CDR3 is TGTGCCAGCGCTCACAGGGGCGATGAAAAACTGTTTTTT.

Of note for this clone: The junction does not match germline at one end; this may be a read error. The CDR3 DNA follows: TGCGCCAGCAGCCAATTAGCGCGGGGTCCTGCGAACTTC. This encodes CASSQLARGPANF. V and J are TRBV4-1 and TRBJ2-7; D is possibly TRBD2 (6 bases). CDR3 length equals 13 residues. Germline V gives CDR1 MGHRA, CDR2 YSYEKL.

V is TRBV30 and J is TRBJ1-1, with a tentative D call TRBD1 (6 bases). Between the trimmed V and J ends, which lost 1 base and 5 bases, there was a span of 17 bases. From germline, CDR1 is GTSNPN and CDR2 SVGIG (reference sequence). The CDR3 totals 15 residues. The CDR3 DNA is TGTGCCTGGAGTGAAAAACAGGGAATACGAACTGAAGCTTTCTTT. Its protein product is CAWSEKQGIRTEAFF. The variable domain in full, with the rest retrieved from reference TRBV30 and TRBJ1-1, is SQTIHQWPATLVQPVGSPLSLECTVEGTSNPNLYWYRQAAGRGLQLLFYSVGIGQISSEVPQNLSASRPQDRQFILSSKKLLLSDSGFYLCAWSEKQGIRTEAFFGQGTRLTVV.

V is TRBV6-6 and J is TRBJ1-4; the match to TRBD1 covers 8 bases. The V gene's germline CDR1 is MNHNY and CDR2 SVGAGI (reference sequence). This CDR3 has 16 amino acids. J lost 4 bases, V lost 0 bases, and 4 bases had no gene match. The CDR3 DNA is TGTGCCAGCAGTTACTCCGGACAGGGAAGTAATGAAAAACTGTTTTTT. Protein sequence: CASSYSGQGSNEKLFF.